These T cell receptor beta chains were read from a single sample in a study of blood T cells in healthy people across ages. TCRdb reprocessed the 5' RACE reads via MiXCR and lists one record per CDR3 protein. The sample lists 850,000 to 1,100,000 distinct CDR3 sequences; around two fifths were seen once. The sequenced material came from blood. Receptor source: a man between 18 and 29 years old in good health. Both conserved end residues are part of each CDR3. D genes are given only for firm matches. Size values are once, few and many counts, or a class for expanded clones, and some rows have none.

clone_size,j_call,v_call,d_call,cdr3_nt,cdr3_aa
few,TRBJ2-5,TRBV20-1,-,TGCAGTGCTAGATCCTGGGAGCAAGAGACCCAGTACTTC,CSARSWEQETQYF
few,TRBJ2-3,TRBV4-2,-,TGTGCCAGCAGCCAAGAAATAGCGCGGAACTCAGATACGCAGTATTTT,CASSQEIARNSDTQYF
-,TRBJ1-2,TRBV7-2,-,TGTGCCAGCAGCTTAAACTCCTTCTTTGGCTACACCTTC,CASSLNSFFGYTF
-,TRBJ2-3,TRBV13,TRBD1,TGTGCCAGCAGCTTAGGACGGCAGGGGGTCACAGATACGCAGTATTTT,CASSLGRQGVTDTQYF
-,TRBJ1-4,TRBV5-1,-,TGCGCCAGCAGCCACGGACGGGGGGGTGAAAAACTGTTTTTT,CASSHGRGGEKLFF
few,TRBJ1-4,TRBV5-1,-,TGCGCCAGCAGCTTGTTCAGGGTTGAGGGGGAAAAACTGTTTTTT,CASSLFRVEGEKLFF
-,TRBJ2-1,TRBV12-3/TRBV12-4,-,TGTGCCAGCAGTTTTTCCCGGGGATGGTCCTACGAGCAGTTCTTC,CASSFSRGWSYEQFF
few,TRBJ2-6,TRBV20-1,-,TGCAGTGCTAGGGGAAACTCTGGGGCCAACGTCCTGACTTTC,CSARGNSGANVLTF
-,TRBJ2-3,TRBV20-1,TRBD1,TGCAGTGCTAGAAGGACAGGGGGTAAAGATACGCAGTATTTT,CSARRTGGKDTQYF
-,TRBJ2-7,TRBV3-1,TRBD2,TGTGCCAGCAGCTATAGCGGGGAAGACGAGCAGTACTTC,CASSYSGEDEQYF
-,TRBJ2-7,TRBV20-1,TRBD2,TGCAGTGCTAGAGAGACTAGCGGGGGGGCTTACGAGCAGTACTTC,CSARETSGGAYEQYF
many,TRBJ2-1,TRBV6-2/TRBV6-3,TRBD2,TGTGCCAGCAGTTCGACTAGCGGGGGTAGTGAGCAGTTCTTC,CASSSTSGGSEQFF
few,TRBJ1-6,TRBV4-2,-,TGTGCCAGCAGCCAAGATTTTGGGGTTCAGAATTCACCCCTCCACTTT,CASSQDFGVQNSPLHF
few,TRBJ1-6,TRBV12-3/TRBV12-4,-,TGTGCCAGTATACCAACACTCCAGGGCCCCGGAGGTAATTCACCCCTCCACTTT,CASIPTLQGPGGNSPLHF
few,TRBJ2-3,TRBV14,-,TGTGCCAGCAGCCAAGGGTGGAGCACAGATACGCAGTATTTT,CASSQGWSTDTQYF
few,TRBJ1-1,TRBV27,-,TGTGCCAGCAGTTTATCCCCGGACAGCCCTGAAGCTTTCTTT,CASSLSPDSPEAFF
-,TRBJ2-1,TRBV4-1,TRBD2,TGCGCCAGCAGCCTGGGACTAGGGGAGGGCAATGAGCAGTTCTTC,CASSLGLGEGNEQFF
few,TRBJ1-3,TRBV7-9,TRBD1,TGTGCCAGCAGCGCTGGACAGGCGAGCTCTGGAAACACCATATATTTT,CASSAGQASSGNTIYF
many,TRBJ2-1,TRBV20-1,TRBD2,TGCAGTGCTAGAGGGCTAGCGGAATACAATGAGCAGTTCTTC,CSARGLAEYNEQFF
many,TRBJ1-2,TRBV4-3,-,TGCGCCAGCAGCCAAGAAGAGCGGGGCTCCTATGGCTACACCTTC,CASSQEERGSYGYTF
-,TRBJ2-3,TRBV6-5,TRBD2,TGTGCCAGCAGTTACTCCCTAGCGGGGTCTGGCCGTGGAGATACGCAGTATTTT,CASSYSLAGSGRGDTQYF
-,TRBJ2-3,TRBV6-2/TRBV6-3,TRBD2,TGTGCCAGCAGTTACGACCTAGCGGGGAGGGGCGGCACAGATACGCAGTATTTT,CASSYDLAGRGGTDTQYF
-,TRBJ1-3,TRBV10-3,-,TGTGCCATCAGTGAGTTTAAAGGTTCTGGAAACACCATATATTTT,CAISEFKGSGNTIYF
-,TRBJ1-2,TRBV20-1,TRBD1,TGCAGTGCTGGTGGGGGGACAGGGATCTATGGCTACACCTTC,CSAGGGTGIYGYTF
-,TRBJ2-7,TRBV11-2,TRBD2,TGTGCCAGCAGCTTTGTAACTAGCGGGGGATTGAATGAGCAGTACTTC,CASSFVTSGGLNEQYF
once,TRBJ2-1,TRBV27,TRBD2,TGTGCCAGCAGTACCCGGGGGGGGTCGGGCAATGAGCAGTTCTTC,CASSTRGGSGNEQFF